Below are 13 T cell receptor beta chains sequenced from a single sample in a study of T cells in Graves' hyperthyroidism and ophthalmopathy. RNA transcripts yielded amplified TCR beta CDR3 regions. The HTBI primer set was used in a first-round RT-PCR of the TCR CDR3. A single record per CDR3 protein comes from TCRdb applying MiXCR to the multiplex PCR reads. The sample lists approximately 220,000 distinct CDR3 sequences, about 17% seen once, with roughly 44% in the top ten. Sequencing was done on a sample of blood. The source of these receptors is a man aged 40-49 years with Graves' hyperthyroidism.

This clonotype appeared many times. The genes are TRBV9 and TRBJ2-7; D ambiguous. Trimming left V 4 bases short and J 0 bases short, with 8 bases between. The CDR3 consists of 13 residues. Per the germline V gene, CDR1 is SGDLS and CDR2 is YYNGEE. Written as DNA, the CDR3 is TGTGCCAGCAGCACCGGGTCCTCCTACGAGCAGTACTTC. This encodes CASSTGSSYEQYF.

The chain couples TRBV7-8 to TRBJ1-5; D ambiguous. CDR1 is SGHVS and CDR2 is FQNEAQ in the germline V gene. V was trimmed by 5 bases and J by 0 bases, leaving 17 bases between them. The CDR3 sequence is 17 residues long. CDR3 nucleotide sequence: TGTGCCAGCAGCGAGGACGGCGCATGGGATAGCAATCAGCCCCAGCATTTT. It codes for CASSEDGAWDSNQPQHF. Using reference TRBV7-8 and TRBJ1-5 for the parts outside the CDR3, the full variable domain is GAGVSQSPRYKVAKRGQDVALRCDPISGHVSLFWYQQALGQGPEFLTYFQNEAQLDKSGLPSDRFFAERPEGSVSTLKIQRTQQEDSAVYLCASSEDGAWDSNQPQHFGDGTRLSIL.

This clonotype was observed many times. This chain connects TRBV2 to TRBJ2-1; TRBD2 matches 10 bases. The CDR3 runs to 15 residues. Trimming removed 0 bases from V and 5 bases from J; junction bases left unmatched: 1. Germline V CDR1 and CDR2: SNHLY, FYNNEI. Here the CDR3 DNA reads TGTGCCAGCAGTGAAGCGAGCGGGGGGGACAATGAGCAGTTCTTC. This gives the protein CASSEASGGDNEQFF.

Notes on this clonotype: A much larger clone differs from this one at a single base, so this may be a read error. The rearrangement links TRBV5-1 to TRBJ2-4; possibly TRBD1 for D (6 bases). The CDR3 loop spans 16 amino acids. CDR1 SGHRS and CDR2 YFSETQ come from the germline V gene. The germline V and J ends were trimmed by 4 bases and 1 base, with 15 bases remaining between them. In DNA, the CDR3 is TGCGCCAGCAGCCTTACAGGGTCTGGTGCCAAAAACATTCAGTACTTC. It codes for CASSLTGSGAKNIQYF.

The sample holds many counts of this clonotype. The chain joins TRBV18 to TRBJ2-4; a weak D match, TRBD2 (5 bases). The CDR3 is 15 amino acids. Germline loops: CDR1 KGHSH, CDR2 LQKENI. V was trimmed by 6 bases and J by 3 bases, leaving 15 bases between them. CDR3 sequence: CASSDEGFGKNIQYF. The CDR3 bases are TGTGCCAGCTCCGATGAGGGTTTCGGCAAAAACATTCAGTACTTC.

With respect to this clonotype: The junction differs from germline at one of its ends, possibly a read error. The chain combines TRBV11-1 with TRBJ1-1; no firm D call. The CDR3 extends over 13 amino acids. CDR1 and CDR2 from the germline V gene are SGHAT and FQDESV (reference sequence). Written as DNA, the CDR3 is TGTGCCAGCAGCATTAGACTGAACACTGAAGCCTTCTTT. This translates into CASSIRLNTEAFF.

Ten or more counts support this clonotype. This chain uses TRBV6-1 with TRBJ1-2; D perhaps matches TRBD1 (6 bases). This CDR3 has 15 amino acids. V was cut by 6 bases and J by 2 bases, with 16 bases left in between. Germline values: CDR1 MNHNS, CDR2 SASEGT. CDR3 in amino acids: CASRNSDSFNYGYTF. The CDR3 DNA reads TGTGCCAGCAGGAACTCGGACAGTTTCAACTATGGCTACACCTTC.

This clonotype was recorded many times. The V call is TRBV18, the J call TRBJ1-5; TRBD1 matches at 7 bases. CDR1 is KGHSH, CDR2 LQKENI, per germline. This CDR3 comprises 14 residues. V lost 5 bases and J lost 4; bases outside the gene matches: 5. CDR3 in DNA: TGTGCCAGCTCAGCGACAGGGAGAAATCAGCCCCAGCATTTT. Protein: CASSATGRNQPQHF.

This clonotype was observed many times. The V and J genes are TRBV30 and TRBJ1-1; D is uncertain. The CDR3 consists of 12 residues. Looked up from germline, CDR1 is GTSNPN and CDR2 is SVGIG (reference sequence). V was trimmed by 3 bases and J by 6 bases, leaving 11 bases between them. CDR3 coding DNA: TGTGCCTGGAGCCCCATCGAGGCTGAAGCTTTCTTT. Its translation: CAWSPIEAEAFF.

This clonotype was recorded many times. J is TRBJ1-5 and V is TRBV12-3 or TRBV12-4; D is unclear. The CDR3 is 14 residues long. V was pared by 5 bases and J by 0 bases, with 8 bases between. The CDR3 region is CASSREGSNQPQHF. CDR3 DNA: TGTGCCAGCAGTCGTGAGGGTAGCAATCAGCCCCAGCATTTT.

This clonotype was seen only a few times. J is TRBJ2-1 and V is TRBV20-1; 8 nucleotides align to TRBD2. The CDR3 is 16 amino acids. Losses at the gene ends were 0 bases for V and 4 bases for J; bases not matched to a gene: 8. In germline, CDR1 is DFQATT, CDR2 SNEGSKA (reference sequence). Here the CDR3 DNA reads TGCAGTGCTAGAGACCCTTTAGCGGGGCTTTACAATGAGCAGTTCTTC. It encodes CSARDPLAGLYNEQFF.

There are many counts of this clonotype. The chain employs TRBV7-9 and TRBJ1-1, with TRBD1 as a possible D gene (5 bases). V was clipped by 5 bases and J by 10 bases, with 14 bases between them. The CDR3 sequence is 12 residues long. The germline gives CDR1 SEHNR, CDR2 FQNEAQ (reference sequence). DNA for the CDR3: TGTGCCAGCAGCCCGGACACTGTAAGAGCTTTCTTT. It specifies CASSPDTVRAFF.

This clonotype came up many times. The rearrangement joins TRBV20-1 to TRBJ2-7; TRBD1 aligns across 7 bases. J gave up 5 bases and V 0 bases, and 10 bases lay outside the gene matches. The CDR3 is made up of 15 amino acids. Germline V gene sequence: CDR1 DFQATT, CDR2 SNEGSKA (reference sequence). DNA of the CDR3: TGCAGTGCTAGAGACCCCCGGGACAGCCAAAACGAGCAGTACTTC. This sequence encodes CSARDPRDSQNEQYF.